This TCR beta chain appears in the sequencing data of a study of shared clonotypes between healthy human individuals. Overall study context: The donor pool was made up of a couple of women and three men aged 18 to 49.

Remarks on this clone: A much larger clone differs by one base, so this may be a read error.

The V segment lost 4 bases and the J segment 4 bases; nucleotides outside the gene matches: 3. The germline V gene has CDR1 GTSNPN and CDR2 SVGIG (reference sequence). This CDR3 spans 12 amino acids. CD4+ cells underwent separation, giving CD45RA+ naive and CD45RA-negative memory subsets. Repertoires were generated with immunoSEQ multiplex PCR, while TCRdb's copy carries only in-frame clones and drops some. The sample consists of nearly 1,000,000 clones, 60% to 85% of them appearing once. The sequenced sample was memory CD4+ T cells sorted from blood. Indicated subset: CD45RA-negative fraction. This TCR came from a young man in good health. The V and J genes are TRBV30 and TRBJ1-2; TRBD1 aligns across 7 bases. The CDR3 loop reads CAWTRDSYGYTF. CDR3 sequence (DNA): TGTGCCTGGACCCGGGACAGCTATGGCTACACCTTC.